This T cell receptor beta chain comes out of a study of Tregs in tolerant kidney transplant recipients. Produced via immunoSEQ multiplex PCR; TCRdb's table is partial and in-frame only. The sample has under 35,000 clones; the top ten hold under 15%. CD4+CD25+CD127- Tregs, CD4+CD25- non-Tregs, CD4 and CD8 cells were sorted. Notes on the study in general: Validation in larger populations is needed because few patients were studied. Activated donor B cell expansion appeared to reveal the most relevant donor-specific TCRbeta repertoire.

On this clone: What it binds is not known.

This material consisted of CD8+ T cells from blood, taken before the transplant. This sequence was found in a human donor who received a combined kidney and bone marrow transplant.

This CDR3 reads CAWKEGQQNTEAFF. Incomplete CDR3 DNA: TGTGCCTGGAAGGAGGGGCAGCAGAACACTGAA. The rearrangement joins TRBV30 to TRBJ1-1; a possible D gene is TRBD1 (5 bases). From the germline J gene comes the end of the CDR3, since the read stops 3 residues before it. There are 14 residues in the CDR3. The V end was cut by 4 bases, the J end by 1 base, with 13 bases between. From germline, CDR1 is GTSNPN and CDR2 SVGIG (reference sequence).